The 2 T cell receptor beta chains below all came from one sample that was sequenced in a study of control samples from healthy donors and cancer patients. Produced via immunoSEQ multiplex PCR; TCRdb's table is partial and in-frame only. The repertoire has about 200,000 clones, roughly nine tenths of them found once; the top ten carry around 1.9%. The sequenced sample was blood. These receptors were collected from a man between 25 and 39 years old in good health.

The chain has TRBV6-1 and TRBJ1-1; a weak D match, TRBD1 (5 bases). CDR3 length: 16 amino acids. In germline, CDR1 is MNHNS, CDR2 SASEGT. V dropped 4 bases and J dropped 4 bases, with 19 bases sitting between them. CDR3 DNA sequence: TGTGCCAGCAGTGGGAGGAGGGGATACAGCGCCACTGAAGCTTTCTTT. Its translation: CASSGRRGYSATEAFF.

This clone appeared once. The CDR3 sequence is CATKRDGNQPQHF. For the CDR3, the DNA is TGTGCCACGAAGAGAGATGGCAATCAGCCCCAGCATTTT. This chain links TRBV19 with TRBJ1-5, with D unresolved. The ends were cut back, 10 bases at V and 2 bases at J, with 12 bases in the middle. Germline assignment: CDR1 LNHDA and CDR2 SQIVND (reference sequence). There are 13 residues in the CDR3.